The next 19 T cell receptor beta chains were all read from a single sample in a study of PD-L1 blockade in urothelial cancer. TCRdb keeps only in-frame clones here, not all; method: immunoSEQ multiplex PCR. The sample comprises 13,000 to 15,000 clones, 85% to 90% of which are singletons, and 15% rests with the top ten. The specimen comprised PBMCs, sampled around atezolizumab (anti-PD-L1) treatment. The receptor source for this set is a man between 65 and 85 years old with urothelial cancer.

This clone appeared a single time. The chain couples TRBV4-2 to TRBJ2-7; 7 bases match TRBD2. With 3 bases clipped from V and 5 bases from J, the junction kept 7 bases outside the gene matches. Germline CDR1 is LGHNA and CDR2 is YNFKEQ. CDR3 length: 14 residues. Here the CDR3 DNA reads TGTGCCAGCAGCCACCCTGGGGGGGACGACGAGCAGTACTTC. Translated: CASSHPGGDDEQYF.

Of note for this clone: One end of the junction does not line up with germline, which may come from a read error. This sample also contains other DNA sequences that code for the same CDR3. The J gene is TRBJ1-2, the V gene TRBV18, with TRBD1 matching over 11 bases. The CDR3 spans 17 residues. Per germline, CDR1 KGHSH and CDR2 LQKENI. CDR3 coding DNA: TGTGCCAGCTCACCACTCCCGGGACAGGGGGAGATCTATGGCTACACCTTT. Residues: CASSPLPGQGEIYGYTF.

The rearrangement uses TRBV10-2 and TRBJ2-7; TRBD2 is a possible D gene (6 bases). V was clipped by 4 bases and J by 6 bases, with 10 bases between them. This CDR3 spans 12 amino acids. CDR1 and CDR2 from the germline V gene are WSHSY and SAAADI. CDR3 bases: TGCGCCAGCAGTGCCGGGGGAACCGAGCAGTACTTC. Translation: CASSAGGTEQYF.

The count of this clone is one. This sequence joins TRBV4-1 and TRBJ1-5; D perhaps matches TRBD1 (5 bases). V was trimmed by 4 bases and J by 3 bases, leaving 13 bases between them. CDR3 size: 15 residues. CDR1 and CDR2 (germline): MGHRA, YSYEKL. CDR3 coding DNA: TGCGCCAGCAGCCTCCAGGGAGGGACCAATCAGCCCCAGCATTTT. As protein: CASSLQGGTNQPQHF.

The chain joins TRBV6-6 to TRBJ2-1; D ambiguous. This CDR3 is built from 13 residues. Germline V gene data show CDR1 as MNHNY and CDR2 as SVGAGI (reference sequence). V was cut by 1 base and J by 5 bases, with 6 bases left in between. This CDR3 reads CASSYLRNNEQFF. The CDR3 nucleotides are TGTGCCAGCAGTTACTTGAGAAACAATGAGCAGTTCTTC.

V gene TRBV2 combines with J gene TRBJ2-1; no clear D gene. V was clipped by 2 bases and J by 9 bases, with 5 bases between them. This CDR3 spans 11 amino acids. CDR1 and CDR2 (germline): SNHLY, FYNNEI. The CDR3: CASSEWAEQFF. CDR3 coding DNA: TGTGCCAGCAGTGAATGGGCTGAGCAGTTCTTC.

The rearrangement links TRBV14 to TRBJ2-7; 8 bases match TRBD2. This CDR3 spans 16 amino acids. Germline lookup yields CDR1 SGHDN and CDR2 FVKESK. The V gene end was trimmed by 0 bases and the J gene end by 7 bases; junction bases not matched to a gene: 11. In DNA form, the CDR3 reads TGTGCCAGCAGCCAAGATGTGGGACTAGGCGGTCGGGAGCAGTACTTC. Its protein is CASSQDVGLGGREQYF. Drawing the rest from reference TRBV14 and TRBJ2-7, the complete variable domain is EAGVTQFPSHSVIEKGQTVTLRCDPISGHDNLYWYRRVMGKEIKFLLHFVKESKQDESGMPNNRFLAERTGGTYSTLKVQPAELEDSGVYFCASSQDVGLGGREQYFGPGTRLTVT.

The gene calls are TRBV6-5 and TRBJ1-2; TRBD1 matches at 10 bases. The CDR3 has 16 amino acids. Germline V CDR1 and CDR2: MNHEY, SVGAGI. Trimming cost V 2 bases and J 4 bases; bases outside gene matches: 7. CDR3 coding DNA: TGTGCCAGCAGTTACACTAGGACAGGGGGTGGCTATGGCTACACCTTC. Encoded protein: CASSYTRTGGGYGYTF.

This chain connects TRBV27 to TRBJ2-1; TRBD1 matches at 9 bases. Losses at the gene ends were 5 bases for V and 8 bases for J; bases not matched to a gene: 4. Per germline, CDR1 MNHEY and CDR2 SMNVEV (reference sequence). This CDR3 is built from 13 residues. CDR3 amino acids: CASSTDRGDEQFF. The CDR3, as DNA: TGTGCCAGCAGTACCGACAGGGGGGATGAGCAGTTCTTC.

The V gene is TRBV5-1, the J gene TRBJ1-2; 10 bases map to TRBD1. With 4 bases clipped from V and 3 bases from J, the junction kept 15 bases outside the gene matches. CDR1 is SGHRS and CDR2 is YFSETQ in the germline V gene. This CDR3 has 18 amino acids. This chain's CDR3 is CASSPRDRGLSEHYGYTF. CDR3 nucleotide sequence: TGCGCCAGCAGCCCTCGGGACAGGGGCCTTTCGGAGCACTATGGCTACACCTTC.

The J gene is TRBJ1-2, the V gene TRBV5-6; TRBD1 matches 9 bases. Germline CDR1 and CDR2: SGHDT and YYEEEE. Losses at the gene ends were 4 bases for V and 9 bases for J; bases not matched to a gene: 13. The CDR3 is 15 residues long. In nucleotides, the CDR3 is TGTGCCAGCAGCACCGGACAGGGGCCTCTATTGAGCTACACCTTC. Translated, it gives CASSTGQGPLLSYTF. Based on the CDR3 plus reference TRBV5-6 and TRBJ1-2, the full variable domain is DAGVTQSPTHLIKTRGQQVTLRCSPKSGHDTVSWYQQALGQGPQFIFQYYEEEERQRGNFPDRFSGHQFPNYSSELNVNALLLGDSALYLCASSTGQGPLLSYTFGSGTRLTVV.

The V and J genes are TRBV5-1 and TRBJ1-2, with D possibly being TRBD1 (5 bases). CDR3 size: 15 residues. Trimming took 3 bases from V and 4 from J, leaving 16 bases between them. CDR1 and CDR2 from the germline V gene are SGHRS and YFSETQ. The CDR3 spells CASSSRGTLIYGYTF. CDR3 DNA sequence: TGCGCCAGCAGCTCTCGCGGGACTCTGATCTATGGCTACACCTTC.

This rearrangement joins TRBV9 to TRBJ1-5; D ambiguous. This CDR3 has 15 amino acids. Germline V CDR1 and CDR2: SGDLS, YYNGEE. Trimming removed 0 bases at V and 5 bases at J, with 12 bases between. The CDR3 sequence is CASSVGPSRDQPQHF. In nucleotides, the CDR3 is TGTGCCAGCAGCGTAGGCCCATCGAGGGATCAGCCCCAGCATTTT. The full variable domain, rest sourced from reference TRBV9 and TRBJ1-5, is DSGVTQTPKHLITATGQRVTLRCSPRSGDLSVYWYQQSLDQGLQFLIQYYNGEERAKGNILERFSAQQFPDLHSELNLSSLELGDSALYFCASSVGPSRDQPQHFGDGTRLSIL.

The CDR3 loop reads CAISGRRGRGTSYEQYF. For the CDR3, the DNA is TGTGCCATCAGTGGGCGCAGGGGGCGAGGAACCTCCTACGAGCAGTACTTC. The gene calls are TRBV10-3 and TRBJ2-7; 8 bases align to TRBD1. V shed 4 bases and J 0 bases; nucleotides not matched to a gene: 11. CDR3 length: 17 residues. Germline V CDR1 and CDR2: ENHRY, SYGVKD.

For this clone: This CDR3 is also generated by other DNA sequences in the sample. The genes are TRBV19 and TRBJ2-5; 14 bases line up with TRBD2. CDR3 size: 15 residues. The V segment lost 4 bases and the J segment 3 bases; nucleotides outside the gene matches: 1. Germline CDR1 reads LNHDA; CDR2 reads SQIVND (reference sequence). The CDR3 region is CASSKGLAGEETQYF. For the CDR3, the DNA is TGTGCCAGTAGTAAGGGACTAGCGGGAGAAGAGACCCAGTACTTC.

V gene TRBV10-3 combines with J gene TRBJ1-5; unclear D gene. V dropped 5 bases and J dropped 0 bases, with 17 bases sitting between them. From germline, CDR1 is ENHRY and CDR2 SYGVKD. This CDR3 has 17 amino acids. The chain's CDR3 is CAISPLPVLYSNQPQHF. DNA of the CDR3: TGTGCCATCAGTCCCCTCCCGGTCTTATATAGCAATCAGCCCCAGCATTTT.

The chain employs TRBV30 and TRBJ1-1; D uncertain. The germline CDR1 and CDR2 sequences are GTSNPN and SVGIG (reference sequence). This CDR3 spans 12 amino acids. V was shortened by 2 bases and J by 6 bases, with 10 bases between the two germline ends. CDR3 loop: CAWSLLGAEAFF. The CDR3 DNA follows: TGTGCCTGGAGTTTATTGGGCGCTGAAGCTTTCTTT. Supplemented by reference TRBV30 and TRBJ1-1, the full variable domain reads SQTIHQWPATLVQPVGSPLSLECTVEGTSNPNLYWYRQAAGRGLQLLFYSVGIGQISSEVPQNLSASRPQDRQFILSSKKLLLSDSGFYLCAWSLLGAEAFFGQGTRLTVV.

The chain couples TRBV11-2 to TRBJ2-7; 8 nucleotides line up with TRBD1. The CDR3 covers 13 residues. The junction had 5 bases not matched to a gene; V was cut back by 6 bases and J by 4 bases. CDR1 and CDR2 (germline): SGHAT, FQNNGV. CDR3 in DNA: TGTGCCAGCAGTCCGGGACAGGAGTACGAGCAGTACTTC. This sequence encodes CASSPGQEYEQYF.

The chain uses TRBV6-6 and TRBJ2-7; possible D gene TRBD1, 6 bases. V lost 0 bases to trimming and J lost 4 bases, with 16 bases between them. The CDR3 has 16 amino acids. From germline, CDR1 is MNHNY and CDR2 SVGAGI (reference sequence). CDR3 residues: CASSYSPTGTKYEQYF. The DNA of the CDR3 is TGTGCCAGCAGTTACTCACCAACCGGGACAAAATACGAGCAGTACTTC.